The 28 T cell receptor beta chains presented below share a single source sample, sequenced in a study of Ad26.COV2.S vaccination and SARS-CoV-2 variants. Treatment denoted: over 15 received Ad26.COV2.S at low or high dose, single or two shots; about 5 received placebo; per-sample allocation not given. On day 63 after the first injection, vaccine and placebo recipients gave samples. Sequencing used immunoSEQ multiplex PCR; TCRdb keeps in-frame clones, though not all of them. Of 350,000 to 500,000 clones in the sample, 75% to 90% were seen once. The sample consisted of peripheral blood, taken in a trial of Ad26.COV2.S vaccine versus placebo. The receptor source for this set is a person between 18 and 65 years old who received the Ad26.COV2.S COVID-19 vaccine or a placebo.

This chain uses TRBV24-1 with TRBJ1-3; the D is unclear. The V end was cut by 4 bases, the J end by 0 bases, with 12 bases between. CDR1 and CDR2 from the germline V gene are KGHDR and SFDVKD. The CDR3 spans 16 residues. Written as DNA, the CDR3 is TGTGCCACCAGTGAACTTACGGGATTCTCTGGAAACACCATATATTTT. Translating it yields CATSELTGFSGNTIYF.

This clone has ten or more counts. The chain couples TRBV25-1 to TRBJ2-7; D is perhaps TRBD2 (5 bases). The CDR3 is made up of 12 amino acids. Deletions cut 7 bases from V and 9 bases from J, with 16 bases between. CDR1 and CDR2 from the germline V gene are MGHDK and SYGVNS. The CDR3 coding sequence is TGTGCCAGCAAAGAAACAACTCTAGCGCAGTACGTC. Its protein is CASKETTLAQYV.

The genes are TRBV12-3 or TRBV12-4 and TRBJ2-5; D call uncertain. The V end was cut by 3 bases, the J end by 5 bases, with 4 bases between. The length of the CDR3 is 11 residues. This CDR3 is CASSFWETQYF. CDR3 DNA: TGTGCCAGCAGTTTTTGGGAGACCCAGTACTTC.

The chain employs TRBV5-6 and TRBJ2-3; D ambiguous. CDR3 length: 14 amino acids. V was pared by 2 bases and J by 2 bases, with 9 bases between. CDR1 is SGHDT, CDR2 YYEEEE, per germline. In nucleotides, the CDR3 is TGTGCCAGCAGCTTACCAAAACCCACAGATACGCAGTATTTT. Translated, it gives CASSLPKPTDTQYF. Full variable domain (rest looked up from reference TRBV5-6 and TRBJ2-3): DAGVTQSPTHLIKTRGQQVTLRCSPKSGHDTVSWYQQALGQGPQFIFQYYEEEERQRGNFPDRFSGHQFPNYSSELNVNALLLGDSALYLCASSLPKPTDTQYFGPGTRLTVL.

The chain couples TRBV3-1 (or the pseudogene TRBV3-2) to TRBJ1-1, with D unclear. V dropped 4 bases and J dropped 0 bases, with 6 bases sitting between them. There are 13 residues in the CDR3. Germline CDR1 LGHDT, CDR2 YNNKEL (reference sequence). CDR3 sequence (DNA): TGTGCCAGCAGCCTACAGCTGAACACTGAAGCTTTCTTT. It specifies CASSLQLNTEAFF.

Note on this clone: Possible read error: a much larger clone is one base away. V gene TRBV28 combines with J gene TRBJ1-2; D remains unclear. CDR1 and CDR2 from the germline V gene are MDHEN and SYDVKM. The CDR3 has 11 residues. V was pared by 7 bases and J by 2 bases, with 5 bases between. The CDR3 region has the DNA TGTGCCAGCAAACAGAACTATGGCTACACCTTC. It codes for CASKQNYGYTF.

V gene TRBV7-2 combines with J gene TRBJ2-3; D gene ambiguous. In germline, CDR1 is SGHTA, CDR2 FQGNSA. With 8 bases removed from V and 5 bases from J, the gap between germline ends came to 17 bases. The CDR3 sequence is 14 residues long. The CDR3 DNA reads as TGTGCCAGCTCAGAACAGATGTGGGGAGATACGCAGTATTTT. Encoded protein: CASSEQMWGDTQYF.

A word on this clone: At the DNA level, this CDR3 is encoded by other sequences in the same sample as well. V gene TRBV18 combines with J gene TRBJ2-3, with D unresolved. Trimming stripped 3 bases from V and 4 bases from J, with 5 bases between. The CDR3 covers 12 residues. The germline gives CDR1 KGHSH, CDR2 LQKENI. Here the CDR3 DNA reads TGTGCCAGCTCACCCTTGGCAGATACGCAGTATTTT. It specifies CASSPLADTQYF.

V usage is TRBV11-3 and J usage is TRBJ2-2; D is perhaps TRBD1 or TRBD2 (7 bases each). Germline CDR1 and CDR2: SGHNT and YENEEA. The V and J ends lost 7 bases and 3 bases respectively, with 12 bases between them. The CDR3 consists of 14 residues. CDR3 in DNA: TGTGCCAGCACCGCAGGGGGGGACACCGGGGAGCTGTTTTTT. The encoded protein is CASTAGGDTGELFF.

The chain links TRBV29-1 to TRBJ1-1, with TRBD1 matching over 8 bases. With 5 bases clipped from V and 8 bases from J, the junction kept 13 bases outside the gene matches. The CDR3 runs to 14 residues. Germline V gene sequence: CDR1 SQVTM, CDR2 ANQGSEA. The CDR3 DNA reads TGCAGCGTTTCTCATCCAGGGGGCGCTTCCGAAGCTTTCTTT. Its translation is CSVSHPGGASEAFF.

The V and J genes are TRBV4-3 and TRBJ2-1; 9 bases line up with TRBD2. Per germline, CDR1 LGHNA and CDR2 YSLEER. The J segment lost 0 bases and the V segment lost 2 bases, leaving 5 bases of the junction unmatched. The CDR3 sequence is 17 residues long. The CDR3 spells CASSQSSGISSYNEQFF. In DNA form, the CDR3 reads TGCGCCAGCAGCCAATCTAGCGGGATTAGCTCCTACAATGAGCAGTTCTTC.

The V and J genes are TRBV14 and TRBJ2-3; D tentatively reads TRBD1 or TRBD2 (7 bases each). Germline lookup yields CDR1 SGHDN and CDR2 FVKESK. With 3 bases removed from V and 2 bases from J, the gap between germline ends came to 12 bases. This CDR3 contains 15 residues. For the CDR3, the DNA is TGTGCCAGCAGCCAGACAGGGAGGGACACAGATACGCAGTATTTT. As protein: CASSQTGRDTDTQYF.

This clone showed up many times. The chain employs TRBV7-2 and TRBJ2-1; 9 bases are shared with TRBD2. The germline gives CDR1 SGHTA, CDR2 FQGNSA. Unmatched junction bases numbered 9, after V lost 4 bases and J lost 8 bases. This CDR3 has 15 residues. The CDR3 DNA follows: TGTGCCAGCAGCTCCTATCCGCGGGGGGGCGATGAGCAGTTCTTC. This codes for CASSSYPRGGDEQFF.

J is TRBJ2-2 and V is TRBV6-5; D remains unclear. CDR1 MNHEY and CDR2 SVGAGI come from the germline V gene. Trimming left V 5 bases short and J 6 bases short, with 7 bases between. The CDR3 extends over 12 amino acids. CDR3 DNA sequence: TGTGCCAGCAGTCCTACGTCCGGGGAGCTGTTTTTT. As protein: CASSPTSGELFF.

The V call is TRBV6-6, the J call TRBJ1-1, with TRBD1 matching 7 bases. CDR1 is MNHNY and CDR2 is SVGAGI in the germline V gene (reference sequence). The J segment lost 0 bases and the V segment lost 10 bases, leaving 5 bases of the junction unmatched. This CDR3 region has 13 residues. CDR3 amino acids: CATSGQMNTEAFF. DNA of the CDR3: TGTGCCACCTCGGGACAGATGAACACTGAAGCTTTCTTT.

This rearrangement joins TRBV7-6 to TRBJ2-1; weak D call: TRBD2 (5 bases). V lost 2 bases and J lost 4, with 9 bases in between. This CDR3 has 14 residues. The V gene's germline CDR1 is SGHVS and CDR2 FNYEAQ. CDR3 sequence: CASSLSSAYNEQFF. CDR3 coding DNA: TGTGCCAGCAGCTTAAGTAGCGCATACAATGAGCAGTTCTTC. Combining the CDR3 with reference TRBV7-6 and TRBJ2-1 gives the whole variable domain GAGVSQSPRYKVTKRGQDVALRCDPISGHVSLYWYRQALGQGPEFLTYFNYEAQQDKSGLPNDRFSAERPEGSISTLTIQRTEQRDSAMYRCASSLSSAYNEQFFGPGTRLTVL.

The CDR3 DNA is TGCAGCGTCGAGACTAGCGGGCCGAACACCGGGGAGCTGTTTTTT. This encodes CSVETSGPNTGELFF. This chain joins TRBV29-1 and TRBJ2-2, with 10 bases aligning to TRBD2. J was trimmed by 0 bases and V by 6 bases; bases with no gene match: 4. CDR1 is SQVTM and CDR2 is ANQGSEA in the germline V gene. The CDR3 is 15 amino acids.

The V and J genes are TRBV28 and TRBJ2-7; D may be TRBD1 or TRBD2 (7 bases each). This CDR3 is built from 14 residues. Germline V lookup: CDR1 MDHEN, CDR2 SYDVKM. V shed 2 bases and J shed 3 bases, with 11 bases lying between them. CDR3 protein: CASSLAGGGYEQYV. In DNA form, the CDR3 reads TGTGCCAGCAGTTTAGCAGGGGGGGGCTACGAGCAGTACGTC.

The V and J genes are TRBV10-3 and TRBJ2-7; the match to TRBD1 covers 7 bases. The CDR3 runs to 13 residues. Looked up from germline, CDR1 is ENHRY and CDR2 is SYGVKD. V lost 5 bases, J lost 3 bases, and 4 bases stayed unmatched. The CDR3 protein is CAISRDSYYEQYF. Here the CDR3 DNA reads TGTGCCATCAGTAGGGACAGCTACTACGAGCAGTACTTC.

In nucleotides, the CDR3 is TGTGCCAGCAGCTTGGGGGACAGGGTCTTCGAGCAGTACGTC. Its protein is CASSLGDRVFEQYV. The chain is built from TRBV5-6 and TRBJ2-7; 9 nucleotides line up with TRBD1. Germline V gene sequence: CDR1 SGHDT, CDR2 YYEEEE. This CDR3 is 14 amino acids long. J was trimmed by 6 bases and V by 0 bases; bases with no gene match: 4.

The rearrangement uses TRBV11-3 and TRBJ2-5; D ambiguous. The germline gives CDR1 SGHNT, CDR2 YENEEA. V was pared by 6 bases and J by 0 bases, with 11 bases between. There are 14 residues in the CDR3. The CDR3 coding sequence is TGTGCCAGCAGACAACACCAGTACCAAGAGACCCAGTACTTC. This translates into CASRQHQYQETQYF.

The chain uses TRBV7-9 and TRBJ2-7; D uncertain. This CDR3 comprises 11 residues. Trimming cost V 5 bases and J 2 bases, with 4 bases left between them. Germline CDR1 SEHNR, CDR2 FQNEAQ (reference sequence). In DNA, the CDR3 is TGTGCCAGCAGCCCCGCCTACGAGCAGTACTTC. This translates into CASSPAYEQYF.

The count of this clone is one. V usage is TRBV30 and J usage is TRBJ2-6, with 10 bases lining up with TRBD2. This CDR3 is built from 18 residues. The V gene's germline CDR1 is GTSNPN and CDR2 SVGIG (reference sequence). The V and J ends lost 3 bases and 0 bases, in that order; junction bases with no gene match: 8. Here the CDR3 reads CAWSADLAGASGANVLTF. The CDR3 nucleotides read TGTGCCTGGAGCGCCGATCTAGCGGGGGCCTCTGGGGCCAACGTCCTGACTTTC.

This chain uses TRBV20-1 with TRBJ2-7; D possibly uses TRBD1 or TRBD2 (5 bases each). CDR1 is DFQATT, CDR2 SNEGSKA, per germline (reference sequence). The germline V and J ends were trimmed by 1 base and 6 bases, with 7 bases remaining between them. This CDR3 has 11 residues. The CDR3 protein is CSARGGGEQYV. The DNA for the CDR3 is TGCAGTGCTAGAGGTGGGGGCGAGCAGTACGTC.

Only a few counts were recorded for this clone. The chain has TRBV6-5 and TRBJ1-5; weak D call: TRBD1 (6 bases). V was clipped by 2 bases and J by 8 bases, with 13 bases between them. This CDR3 is built from 14 residues. The V gene's germline CDR1 is MNHEY and CDR2 SVGAGI. The CDR3 DNA sequence: TGTGCCAGCAGTTACCTCGGGGGGCGGGAGCCCCAGCATTTT. Translated, it gives CASSYLGGREPQHF.

The gene calls are TRBV6-2 or TRBV6-3 and TRBJ1-2, with D perhaps TRBD1 (6 bases). V lost 2 bases, J lost 5 bases, and 15 bases lay in between. The CDR3 consists of 15 residues. CDR1 MNHEY and CDR2 SVGEGT come from the germline V gene. The CDR3 spells CASSYTLQGPYGYTF. The CDR3 DNA reads as TGTGCCAGCAGTTACACTCTACAGGGCCCGTATGGCTACACCTTC.

The rearrangement joins TRBV18 to TRBJ1-2; 7 nucleotides align to TRBD1. There are 17 residues in the CDR3. V was clipped by 1 base and J by 2 bases; unmatched bases: 10. In germline, CDR1 is KGHSH, CDR2 LQKENI. The CDR3: CASSPRTRDSTNYGYTF. CDR3 bases: TGTGCCAGCTCACCACGAACTCGGGACAGTACCAACTATGGCTACACCTTC.

In regard to this clone: The junction differs from germline at one of its ends, possibly a read error. The V gene is TRBV7-2, the J gene TRBJ1-1, with no clear D. Germline assignment: CDR1 SGHTA and CDR2 FQGNSA. CDR3 length equals 13 residues. The CDR3 loop reads CASSLWGQTGAFF. The DNA of the CDR3 is TGTGCCAGCAGCTTATGGGGTCAAACTGGAGCTTTCTTT.